The source of this T cell receptor (beta chain) is a study of CD8+CD57+ T cells in acquired aplastic anemia. V lost 3 bases to trimming and J lost 7 bases, with 9 bases between them. The CDR3 consists of 12 residues. This clonotype was counted ten times or more. Genomic DNA acted as the template from which TCR beta VDJ combination and CDR3 sequence profiling were carried out. TCRdb analysed the reads with MiXCR anew, one entry per CDR3 protein. The repertoire has about 190,000 distinct CDR3 sequences, about 53% of them found once; the top ten carry 16%. The sample was sorted CD4+, CD8+, or CD8+CD57+ T cells (not recorded which) from PBMCs. The chain uses TRBV12-3 or TRBV12-4 and TRBJ1-2, with unresolved D. The sequence was collected from a human donor in good health, serving as a control. CDR3 sequence reads: CASSFLRAGYTF. CDR3 nucleotide sequence: TGTGCCAGCAGTTTTTTAAGGGCTGGCTACACCTTC.